One sample yielded the 11 T cell receptor beta chains listed below, sequenced in a study of T cell responses to AZD1222 COVID-19 vaccine (dated by TCRdb to the early 2020s). Library preparation used the immunoSEQ multiplex PCR assay. TCRdb provides this immuneACCESS table in a form limited to in-frame rearrangements. Some clones are lacking; in checked studies, under half of them reflect an unresolved V gene, and why the rest are absent is not known. The sample yields 100,000 to 150,000 clones; 75% to 90% were counted once. 5% to 6.5% of the sample is in the top ten clones. The time point label, as the study defines it: baseline before first vaccination. The sample was peripheral blood, taken on day 0 of AZD1222 vaccination. These receptors came from an adult in good health.

The CDR3 DNA sequence: TGTGCCAGCACCCAGGGGGCCAACAACCCCCTCAATGAGCAGTTCTTC. Its protein product is CASTQGANNPLNEQFF. The V call is TRBV11-3, the J call TRBJ2-1, with TRBD1 matching over 8 bases. Germline-derived CDR1 and CDR2 are SGHNT and YENEEA. V shed 7 bases, J shed 6 bases, and the junction held 14 bases outside the gene matches. This CDR3 region has 16 residues.

The chain joins TRBV4-1 to TRBJ2-2, with a weak D call TRBD2 (6 bases). CDR1 and CDR2 from the germline V gene are MGHRA and YSYEKL. V was trimmed by 0 bases and J by 4 bases, leaving 9 bases between them. The CDR3 is made up of 15 amino acids. The CDR3 protein is CASSQEGLPTGELFF. CDR3 nucleotides: TGCGCCAGCAGCCAAGAGGGACTGCCCACCGGGGAGCTGTTTTTT.

The chain employs TRBV6-5 and TRBJ2-5; D may be TRBD1 (7 bases). This CDR3 is 15 amino acids long. Germline values: CDR1 MNHEY, CDR2 SVGAGI. Trimming removed 2 bases at V and 11 bases at J, with 21 bases between. This CDR3 is CASSYPSRTTGVQYF. CDR3 in DNA: TGTGCCAGCAGTTACCCGTCCCGGACTACAGGGGTTCAGTACTTC.

This clone was observed once. The chain joins TRBV2 to TRBJ1-2, with 8 positions matching TRBD1. The germline V gene has CDR1 SNHLY and CDR2 FYNNEI. V shed 6 bases and J 7 bases; nucleotides not matched to a gene: 10. There are 14 residues in the CDR3. DNA of the CDR3: TGTGCCAGCAGCCAGACAGGGGCTGGGGGTGGCTACACCTTC. It codes for CASSQTGAGGGYTF.

The chain is built from TRBV28 and TRBJ2-7, with D possibly called TRBD1 or TRBD2 (5 bases each). V dropped 3 bases and J dropped 2 bases, with 14 bases sitting between them. Per the germline V gene, CDR1 is MDHEN and CDR2 is SYDVKM. The CDR3 covers 15 residues. CDR3 sequence reads: CASSLGGGWTYEQYF. The CDR3 DNA reads TGTGCCAGCAGTTTGGGTGGGGGTTGGACCTACGAGCAGTACTTC.

The V and J genes are TRBV4-1 and TRBJ1-6; tentative D call: TRBD1 (5 bases). The CDR3 consists of 17 residues. Germline CDR1 MGHRA, CDR2 YSYEKL. V was trimmed by 4 bases and J by 6 bases, leaving 19 bases between them. CDR3 sequence: CASSPPSVGEINSPLHF. The CDR3 coding sequence is TGCGCCAGCAGCCCCCCCTCGGTAGGGGAGATTAATTCACCCCTCCACTTT.

The gene calls are TRBV21-1 and TRBJ2-1; the table names TRBD1, a call not compared with the DNA. TRBV21-1 is classified as a pseudogene. The CDR3 runs to 14 residues. CDR3 coding DNA: TGTGCCAGCGGGACAGGGGGCCGAAACAATGAGCAGTTCTTC. Its translation: CASGTGGRNNEQFF.

This chain uses TRBV7-6 with TRBJ2-2; no reliable D call. The length of the CDR3 is 13 residues. The V end was cut by 4 bases, the J end by 0 bases, with 3 bases between. Germline-derived CDR1 and CDR2 are SGHVS and FNYEAQ. The DNA for the CDR3 is TGTGCCAGCAGCTCGACGAACACCGGGGAGCTGTTTTTT. Its translation is CASSSTNTGELFF.

This chain connects TRBV10-3 to TRBJ1-2, with TRBD1 matching 7 bases. The CDR3 runs to 13 residues. Germline V gene sequence: CDR1 ENHRY, CDR2 SYGVKD. Losses at the gene ends were 6 bases for V and 3 bases for J; bases not matched to a gene: 4. CDR3 coding DNA: TGTGCCATCAGCGCGGGACAGTACTATGGCTACACCTTC. It codes for CAISAGQYYGYTF.

The chain links TRBV19 to TRBJ1-1; D gene uncertain. CDR3 size: 15 residues. CDR1 is LNHDA and CDR2 is SQIVND in the germline V gene (reference sequence). V lost 6 bases and J 3 bases, leaving 17 bases between the germline ends. The CDR3 is CASRYYGDTDTEAFF. CDR3 nucleotides: TGTGCCAGTAGGTATTATGGGGATACGGACACTGAAGCTTTCTTT.

This CDR3 is CASSSDGSNQPQHF. CDR3 nucleotide sequence: TGCGCCAGCAGCTCGGACGGTAGCAATCAGCCCCAGCATTTT. The chain couples TRBV5-1 to TRBJ1-5; D not certain. CDR3 length: 14 amino acids. Germline lookup yields CDR1 SGHRS and CDR2 YFSETQ. V lost 3 bases and J 0 bases, leaving 7 bases between the germline ends.